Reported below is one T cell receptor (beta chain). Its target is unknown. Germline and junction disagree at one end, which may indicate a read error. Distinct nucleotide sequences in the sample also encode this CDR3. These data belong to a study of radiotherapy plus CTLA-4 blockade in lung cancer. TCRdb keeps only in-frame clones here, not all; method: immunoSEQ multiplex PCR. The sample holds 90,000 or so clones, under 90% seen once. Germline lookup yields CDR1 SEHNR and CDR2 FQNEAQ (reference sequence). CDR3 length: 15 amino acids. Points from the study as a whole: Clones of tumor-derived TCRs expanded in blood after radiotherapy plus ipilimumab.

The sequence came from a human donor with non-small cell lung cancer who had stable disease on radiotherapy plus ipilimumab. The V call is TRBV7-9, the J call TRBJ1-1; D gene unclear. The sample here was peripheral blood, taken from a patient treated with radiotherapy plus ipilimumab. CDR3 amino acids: CASSLGLGGNTEAFF. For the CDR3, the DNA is TGTGCCAGCAGCTTAGGGTTAGGCGGGAACACCGAAGCTTTCTTT.